This is a list of T cell receptor beta chains from one sample in a study of blood T cell repertoires in COVID-19. Profiling relied on immunoSEQ multiplex PCR, and the TCRdb table lists in-frame clones only, not all of them. The data show some 160,000 clones, around 80% seen once. Input material: peripheral blood. These receptors originate from a woman between 65 and 79 years old who had recovered from COVID-19. Each CDR3 is given without its conserved first and last residue. Size values are once, few and many counts, or a class for expanded clones, and some rows have none.

J,size,V,length,CDR3
TRBJ2-1,NA,TRBV10-3,11,AISEPRQAEQF
TRBJ2-7,NA,TRBV5-8,15,ASSLDGTGGGRDEQY
TRBJ1-5,few,TRBV2,12,ASKGRGNNQPQH
TRBJ2-3,NA,TRBV5-1,14,ASSLGLAGSTDTQY
TRBJ1-2,NA,TRBV7-9,13,ASSLAPVSAYGYT
TRBJ2-7,NA,TRBV29-1,11,SVPAGQGYEQY
TRBJ2-5,NA,TRBV28,15,ASSPTRTSGEQETQY
TRBJ1-6,NA,TRBV5-1,14,ASSPWPGQLNSPLH
TRBJ1-3,NA,TRBV30,13,AWKPPGDSGNTIY
TRBJ2-3,NA,TRBV28,13,ASIRGLGGWDTQY
TRBJ2-3,few,TRBV6-4,13,ASSLGGADGDTQY
TRBJ2-3,NA,TRBV28,13,ASRLGQGGTDTQY
TRBJ1-2,NA,TRBV27,11,ASSLRENYGYT
TRBJ1-5,NA,TRBV28,12,ASSAHRGNQPQH
TRBJ2-3,NA,TRBV9,13,ASSALAGPADTQY
TRBJ2-1,NA,TRBV5-6,12,ASSLNWGPGPKF
TRBJ1-5,NA,TRBV29-1,11,SVSGQGDQPQH
TRBJ2-7,NA,TRBV19,11,ASSRGGLLEQY
TRBJ2-3,NA,TRBV5-1,14,ASSPQPGRNTDTQY
TRBJ2-4,NA,TRBV4-1,19,ASSQERAGPGVRLAKNIQY
TRBJ2-5,NA,TRBV6-5,13,ASSRARQFQETQY
TRBJ1-5,NA,TRBV10-3,13,AISESTPGRQPQH
TRBJ2-7,NA,TRBV19,11,ASREGPMGEQY
TRBJ2-2,NA,TRBV19,13,ASSKTSGSSGELF
TRBJ2-2,NA,TRBV28,13,ASRDWGEGAGELF
TRBJ2-3,NA,TRBV7-7,14,ASSPRAGGGTDTQY
TRBJ1-2,NA,TRBV6-1,13,ASSEAWGQTYGYT